These 18 T cell receptor beta chains came from one sample sequenced in a study of control samples from healthy donors and cancer patients. Assay used: immunoSEQ multiplex PCR; TCRdb lists only in-frame clones, some missing. The sample has some 120,000 clones; 87% are singletons. The sequenced sample was blood. These receptors came from a man between 18 and 35 years old in good health.

The gene calls are TRBV24-1 and TRBJ2-2; no reliable D call. In germline, CDR1 is KGHDR, CDR2 SFDVKD. This CDR3 contains 16 residues. The V end lost 3 bases, the J end lost 1 base, and 11 bases lay between the germline ends. The CDR3 DNA sequence: TGTGCCACCAGTGATGTGTCGGGTCGGAACACCGGGGAGCTGTTTTTT. Its protein product is CATSDVSGRNTGELFF.

This clone was counted once. The genes are TRBV10-1 and TRBJ2-5, with D unresolved. Trimming left V 5 bases short and J 2 bases short, with 9 bases between. Germline CDR1 WNHNN, CDR2 SYGVQD (reference sequence). The CDR3 totals 13 residues. The CDR3 DNA reads TGCGCCAGCAGTAGGACGGCTCAAGAGACCCAGTACTTC. Translated, it gives CASSRTAQETQYF.

This sequence joins TRBV30 and TRBJ1-2; tentatively, D is TRBD1 (6 bases). The CDR3 is 15 amino acids. The germline V gene has CDR1 GTSNPN and CDR2 SVGIG (reference sequence). V lost 3 bases to trimming and J lost 1 base, with 15 bases between them. DNA for the CDR3: TGTGCCTGGAGCGGGTACAGGGAATTTAACTATGGCTACACCTTC. This gives the protein CAWSGYREFNYGYTF.

J is TRBJ1-5 and V is TRBV28; the match to TRBD1 covers 10 bases. In germline, CDR1 is MDHEN, CDR2 SYDVKM. V was clipped by 7 bases and J by 0 bases; unmatched bases: 15. The CDR3 is made up of 19 amino acids. Written as DNA, the CDR3 is TGTGCCAGCACCAAGGAACCGGGACAGGGGATTAATAGCAATCAGCCCCAGCATTTT. Translation gives CASTKEPGQGINSNQPQHF.

This sequence joins TRBV28 and TRBJ1-5; a possible D gene is TRBD1 (5 bases). V dropped 1 base and J dropped 9 bases, with 16 bases sitting between them. There are 15 residues in the CDR3. The germline gives CDR1 MDHEN, CDR2 SYDVKM. This CDR3 reads CASSLSLKGARPQHF. The CDR3, as DNA: TGTGCCAGCAGTTTATCCCTCAAAGGGGCAAGGCCCCAGCATTTT.

This clone occurred a few times. V gene TRBV18 combines with J gene TRBJ1-1, with D unclear. The CDR3 is 13 residues long. The V gene's germline CDR1 is KGHSH and CDR2 LQKENI. Trimming took 2 bases from V and 0 from J, leaving 4 bases between them. As DNA, the CDR3 is TGTGCCAGCTCACCAGCCATGAACACTGAAGCTTTCTTT. Translating it yields CASSPAMNTEAFF. Full variable domain (missing parts from reference TRBV18 and TRBJ1-1): NAGVMQNPRHLVRRRGQEARLRCSPMKGHSHVYWYRQLPEEGLKFMVYLQKENIIDESGMPKERFSAEFPKEGPSILRIQQVVRGDSAAYFCASSPAMNTEAFFGQGTRLTVV.

The chain is built from TRBV11-3 and TRBJ2-1; TRBD2 matches 10 bases. The trim removed 5 bases at V and 6 bases at J, leaving 7 bases unmatched. The V gene's germline CDR1 is SGHNT and CDR2 YENEEA. This CDR3 comprises 15 residues. CDR3 sequence: CASSDPGLAPNEQFF. Written as DNA, the CDR3 is TGTGCCAGCAGCGACCCGGGACTAGCGCCCAATGAGCAGTTCTTC.

The chain links TRBV10-3 to TRBJ2-7; TRBD2 matches 12 bases. CDR1 is ENHRY, CDR2 SYGVKD, per germline. This CDR3 is 17 amino acids long. The V gene end was trimmed by 4 bases and the J gene end by 2 bases; junction bases not matched to a gene: 9. CDR3: CAISGGTSGSKPYEQYF. CDR3 bases: TGTGCCATCAGTGGGGGGACTAGCGGGTCCAAACCCTACGAGCAGTACTTC.

The J gene is TRBJ1-1, the V gene TRBV30; 7 nucleotides match TRBD1. CDR1 is GTSNPN, CDR2 SVGIG, per germline (reference sequence). This CDR3 region has 12 residues. V shed 3 bases and J 7 bases; nucleotides not matched to a gene: 5. Written as DNA, the CDR3 is TGTGCCTGGAGCCCGCAGGGGGGTGAAGCTTTCTTT. Amino acid sequence: CAWSPQGGEAFF.

The chain uses TRBV4-3 and TRBJ2-5; no clear D gene. Trimming removed 2 bases at V and 4 bases at J, with 14 bases between. The germline CDR1 and CDR2 sequences are LGHNA and YSLEER. This CDR3 contains 15 residues. CDR3 protein: CASSQTQDTRETQYF. As DNA, the CDR3 is TGCGCCAGCAGCCAAACCCAGGATACAAGAGAGACCCAGTACTTC.

This chain links TRBV14 with TRBJ2-3; TRBD2 might be the D (6 bases). V shed 2 bases and J shed 2 bases, with 20 bases lying between them. The CDR3 loop spans 18 amino acids. Germline V lookup: CDR1 SGHDN, CDR2 FVKESK. Here the CDR3 DNA reads TGTGCCAGCAGCCAATTAGGACTCCCTAGCGACCACACAGATACGCAGTATTTT. Translating gives CASSQLGLPSDHTDTQYF.

This clone has ten or more counts. The CDR3 is CASSLLMTGKGSGNTIYF. DNA of the CDR3: TGTGCCAGCTCACTCCTAATGACAGGGAAGGGCTCTGGAAACACCATATATTTT. The V gene is TRBV18, the J gene TRBJ1-3; 7 bases are shared with TRBD1. Germline-derived CDR1 and CDR2 are KGHSH and LQKENI. CDR3 length: 18 amino acids. V shed 4 bases and J 0 bases; nucleotides not matched to a gene: 12. The whole variable domain, remainder taken from reference TRBV18 and TRBJ1-3, is NAGVMQNPRHLVRRRGQEARLRCSPMKGHSHVYWYRQLPEEGLKFMVYLQKENIIDESGMPKERFSAEFPKEGPSILRIQQVVRGDSAAYFCASSLLMTGKGSGNTIYFGEGSWLTVV.

This clone appeared once. This chain joins TRBV27 and TRBJ1-4; possible D gene TRBD1, 6 bases. Germline CDR1 reads MNHEY; CDR2 reads SMNVEV (reference sequence). The ends were cut back, 2 bases at V and 8 bases at J, with 15 bases in the middle. CDR3 size: 15 residues. The CDR3 protein is CASSLAMGRGEKLFF. The CDR3 DNA is TGTGCCAGCAGTTTAGCGATGGGGAGGGGGGAAAAACTGTTTTTT.

The CDR3: CASISEQGKITDTQYF. As DNA, the CDR3 is TGTGCCAGCATATCGGAGCAGGGAAAGATCACAGATACGCAGTATTTT. The V call is TRBV2, the J call TRBJ2-3; perhaps TRBD1 as D (5 bases). With 7 bases removed from V and 2 bases from J, the gap between germline ends came to 19 bases. Germline loops: CDR1 SNHLY, CDR2 FYNNEI. The CDR3 length is 16 residues.

The V gene is TRBV6-5, the J gene TRBJ1-3, with TRBD1 as a possible D gene (6 bases). The CDR3 is 15 residues long. V lost 0 bases and J lost 2, with 8 bases in between. Germline CDR1 MNHEY, CDR2 SVGAGI. This chain's CDR3 is CASSYSDRPGNTIYF. DNA of the CDR3: TGTGCCAGCAGTTACTCGGACAGACCTGGAAACACCATATATTTT.

The chain is built from TRBV5-1 and TRBJ2-2; TRBD1 or TRBD2 may be the D gene (5 bases each). V shed 4 bases and J shed 4 bases, with 11 bases lying between them. Germline values: CDR1 SGHRS, CDR2 YFSETQ. The CDR3 is 14 amino acids. CDR3 sequence reads: CASSPGHRTGELFF. CDR3 DNA sequence: TGCGCCAGCAGCCCGGGGCACCGCACCGGGGAGCTGTTTTTT.

The chain has TRBV27 and TRBJ2-7, with 9 bases aligning to TRBD1. The CDR3 runs to 15 residues. Germline V CDR1 and CDR2: MNHEY, SMNVEV (reference sequence). V dropped 7 bases and J dropped 3; count of bases not matched to a gene: 10. CDR3 residues: CASTQATGGSYEQYF. In nucleotides, the CDR3 is TGTGCCAGCACCCAGGCAACAGGGGGCAGCTACGAGCAGTACTTC.

The table lists this clone with a few counts. This chain uses TRBV6-6 with TRBJ2-5; D is ambiguous. Germline lookup yields CDR1 MNHNY and CDR2 SVGAGI (reference sequence). V lost 2 bases to trimming and J lost 5 bases, with 9 bases between them. This CDR3 contains 13 residues. CDR3 DNA: TGTGCCAGCAGTTACCCTGGTTTGGAGACCCAGTACTTC. It codes for CASSYPGLETQYF.